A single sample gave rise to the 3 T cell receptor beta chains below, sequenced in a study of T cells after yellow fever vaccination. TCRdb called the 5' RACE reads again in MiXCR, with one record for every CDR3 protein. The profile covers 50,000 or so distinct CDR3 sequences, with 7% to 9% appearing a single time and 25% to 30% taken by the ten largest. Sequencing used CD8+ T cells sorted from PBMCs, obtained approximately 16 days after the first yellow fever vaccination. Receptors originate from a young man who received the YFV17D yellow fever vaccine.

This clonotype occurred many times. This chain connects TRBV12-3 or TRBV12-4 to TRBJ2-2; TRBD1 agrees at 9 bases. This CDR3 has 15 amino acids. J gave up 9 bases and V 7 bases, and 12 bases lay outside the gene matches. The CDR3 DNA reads TGTGCCAGCACCCCACGACAGGGGGTGGTGAGGGAGCTGTTTTTT. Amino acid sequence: CASTPRQGVVRELFF.

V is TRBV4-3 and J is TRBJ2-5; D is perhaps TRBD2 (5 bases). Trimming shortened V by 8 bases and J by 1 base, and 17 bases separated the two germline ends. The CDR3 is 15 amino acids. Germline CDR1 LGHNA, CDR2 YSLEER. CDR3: CASGTRAGLQETQYF. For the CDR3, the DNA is TGCGCCAGCGGAACTAGAGCCGGCCTCCAAGAGACCCAGTACTTC.

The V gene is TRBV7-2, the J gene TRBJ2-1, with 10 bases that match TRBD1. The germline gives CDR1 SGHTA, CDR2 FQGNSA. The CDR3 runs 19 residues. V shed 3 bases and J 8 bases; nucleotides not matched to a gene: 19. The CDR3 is CASSFALNIPDRGIYEQFF. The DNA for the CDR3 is TGTGCCAGCAGCTTTGCGCTCAATATTCCGGACAGGGGGATATATGAGCAGTTCTTC.